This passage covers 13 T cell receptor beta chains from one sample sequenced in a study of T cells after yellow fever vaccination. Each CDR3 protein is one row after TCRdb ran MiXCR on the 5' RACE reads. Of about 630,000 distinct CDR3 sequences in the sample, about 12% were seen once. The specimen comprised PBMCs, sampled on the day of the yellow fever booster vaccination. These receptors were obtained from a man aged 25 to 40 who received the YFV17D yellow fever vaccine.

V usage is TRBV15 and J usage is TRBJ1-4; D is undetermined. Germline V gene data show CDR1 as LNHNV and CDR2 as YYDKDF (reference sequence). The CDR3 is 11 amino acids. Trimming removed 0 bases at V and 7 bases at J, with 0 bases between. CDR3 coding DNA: TGTGCCACCAGCAGAGATGAAAAACTGTTTTTT. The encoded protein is CATSRDEKLFF.

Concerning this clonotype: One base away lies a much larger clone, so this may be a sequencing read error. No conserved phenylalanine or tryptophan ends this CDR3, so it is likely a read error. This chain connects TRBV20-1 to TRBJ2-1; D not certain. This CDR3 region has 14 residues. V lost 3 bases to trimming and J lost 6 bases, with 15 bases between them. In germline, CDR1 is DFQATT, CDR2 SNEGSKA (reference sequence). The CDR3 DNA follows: TGCAGTGCTAGTATTAGTCGACCTCGCAATGAGCAGTTCTTA. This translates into CSASISRPRNEQFL.

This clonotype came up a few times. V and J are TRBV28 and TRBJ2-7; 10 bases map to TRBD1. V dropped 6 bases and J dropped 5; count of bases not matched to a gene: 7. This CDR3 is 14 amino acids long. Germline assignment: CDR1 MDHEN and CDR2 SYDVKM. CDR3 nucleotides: TGTGCCAGCAGAAGACCGGGACAGGGGAACGAGCAGTACTTC. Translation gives CASRRPGQGNEQYF.

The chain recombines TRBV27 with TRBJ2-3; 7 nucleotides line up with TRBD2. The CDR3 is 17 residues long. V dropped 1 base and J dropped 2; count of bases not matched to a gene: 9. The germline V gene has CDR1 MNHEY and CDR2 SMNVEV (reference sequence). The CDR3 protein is CASSLWTRQDLTDTQYF. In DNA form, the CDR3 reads TGTGCCAGCAGTTTATGGACTAGGCAGGACCTCACAGATACGCAGTATTTT.

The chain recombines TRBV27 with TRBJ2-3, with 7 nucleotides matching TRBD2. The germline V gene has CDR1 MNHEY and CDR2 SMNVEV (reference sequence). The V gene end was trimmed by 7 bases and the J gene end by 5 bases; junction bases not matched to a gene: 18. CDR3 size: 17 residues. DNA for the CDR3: TGTGCCAGCAATTCCCTTGGTTGGGAGGGCTCCCAAGATACGCAGTATTTT. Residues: CASNSLGWEGSQDTQYF.

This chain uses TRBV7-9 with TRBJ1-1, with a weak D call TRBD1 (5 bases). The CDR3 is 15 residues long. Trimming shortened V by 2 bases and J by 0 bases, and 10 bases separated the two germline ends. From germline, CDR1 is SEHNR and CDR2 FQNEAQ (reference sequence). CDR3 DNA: TGTGCCAGCAGCTTACGCGACAGCCTGAACACTGAAGCTTTCTTT. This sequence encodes CASSLRDSLNTEAFF.

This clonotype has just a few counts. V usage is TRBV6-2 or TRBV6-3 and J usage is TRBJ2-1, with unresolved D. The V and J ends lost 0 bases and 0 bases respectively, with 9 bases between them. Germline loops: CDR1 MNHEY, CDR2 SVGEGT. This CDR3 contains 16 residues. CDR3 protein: CASSYSQIRSYNEQFF. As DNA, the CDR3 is TGTGCCAGCAGTTACTCCCAGATTCGCTCCTACAATGAGCAGTTCTTC.

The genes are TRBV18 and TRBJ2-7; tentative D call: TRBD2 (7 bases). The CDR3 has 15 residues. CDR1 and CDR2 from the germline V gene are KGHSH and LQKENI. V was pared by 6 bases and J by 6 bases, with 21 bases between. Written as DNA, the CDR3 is TGTGCCAGCTCCCTAACCGCAGGGGAGGGGCGCGAGCAGTACTTC. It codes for CASSLTAGEGREQYF.

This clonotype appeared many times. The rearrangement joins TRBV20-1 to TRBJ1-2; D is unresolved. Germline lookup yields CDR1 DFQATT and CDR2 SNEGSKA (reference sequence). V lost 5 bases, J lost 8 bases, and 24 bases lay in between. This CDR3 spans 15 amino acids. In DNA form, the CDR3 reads TGCAGTGCTCCCGACCTCTTGGGTGCGACGGGCGGCTACACCTTC. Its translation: CSAPDLLGATGGYTF.

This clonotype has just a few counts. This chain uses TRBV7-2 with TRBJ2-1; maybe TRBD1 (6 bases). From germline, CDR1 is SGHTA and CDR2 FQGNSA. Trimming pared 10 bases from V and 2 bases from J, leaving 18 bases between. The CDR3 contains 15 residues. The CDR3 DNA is TGTGCCACCATCCAAGCCGGGACAACCTACAATGAGCAGTTCTTC. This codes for CATIQAGTTYNEQFF.

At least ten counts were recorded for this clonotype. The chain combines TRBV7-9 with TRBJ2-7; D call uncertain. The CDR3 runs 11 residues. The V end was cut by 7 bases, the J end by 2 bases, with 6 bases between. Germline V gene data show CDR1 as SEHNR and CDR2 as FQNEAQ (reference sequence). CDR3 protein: CASTRTYEQYF. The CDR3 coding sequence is TGTGCCAGCACTCGGACCTACGAGCAGTACTTC.

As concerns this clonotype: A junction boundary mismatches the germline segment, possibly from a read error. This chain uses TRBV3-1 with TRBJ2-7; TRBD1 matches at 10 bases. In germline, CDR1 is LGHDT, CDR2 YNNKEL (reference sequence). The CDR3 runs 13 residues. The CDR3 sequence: CASSPTLGQGPTF. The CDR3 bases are TGTGCCAGCAGCCCCACCTTGGGACAGGGGCCAACCTTC.

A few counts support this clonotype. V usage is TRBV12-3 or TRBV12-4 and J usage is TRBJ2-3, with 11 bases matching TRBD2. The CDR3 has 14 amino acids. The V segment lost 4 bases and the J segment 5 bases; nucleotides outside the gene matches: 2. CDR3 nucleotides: TGTGCCAGCAGTTACCTAGCGGGAGGAGATACGCAGTATTTT. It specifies CASSYLAGGDTQYF.